This T cell receptor (beta chain) was identified during a study of blood T cell repertoires in COVID-19. Across the whole study: T cells, B-cell-depleted T cells, or PBMCs supplied cDNA or gDNA.

Germline V lookup: CDR1 LNHDA, CDR2 SQIVND (reference sequence). This CDR3 contains 18 residues. V was shortened by 7 bases and J by 0 bases, with 22 bases between the two germline ends. Data came from immunoSEQ multiplex PCR; TCRdb stores just in-frame clones and leaves some out. The sample lists 15,000 to 20,000 clones; 85% to 90% were seen once. The genes are TRBV19 and TRBJ2-1; maybe TRBD2 (5 bases). This sequence originates from a man aged 70 or older with acute or convalescent COVID-19. Input material: peripheral blood. CDR3 residues: CASTPGFSRVFSYNEQFF. CDR3 nucleotides: TGTGCCAGTACCCCTGGCTTCTCGCGGGTGTTCTCCTACAATGAGCAGTTCTTC.